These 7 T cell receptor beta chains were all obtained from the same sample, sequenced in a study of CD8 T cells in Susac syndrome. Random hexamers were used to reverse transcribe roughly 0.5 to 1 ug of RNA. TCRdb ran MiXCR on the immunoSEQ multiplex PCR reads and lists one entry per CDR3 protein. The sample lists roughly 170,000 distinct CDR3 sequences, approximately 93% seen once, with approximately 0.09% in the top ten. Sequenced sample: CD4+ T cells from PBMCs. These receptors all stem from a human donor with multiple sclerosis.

The CDR3 region is CASGPGGTSYEQYF. The DNA for the CDR3 is TGTGCCAGTGGCCCTGGAGGAACTTCCTACGAGCAGTACTTC. The chain has TRBV19 and TRBJ2-7, with D perhaps TRBD2 (5 bases). The V gene's germline CDR1 is LNHDA and CDR2 SQIVND (reference sequence). CDR3 length: 14 amino acids. Trimming stripped 8 bases from V and 1 base from J, with 15 bases between. Based on the CDR3 plus reference TRBV19 and TRBJ2-7, the full variable domain is DGGITQSPKYLFRKEGQNVTLSCEQNLNHDAMYWYRQDPGQGLRLIYYSQIVNDFQKGDIAEGYSVSREKKESFPLTVTSAQKNPTAFYLCASGPGGTSYEQYFGPGTRLTVT.

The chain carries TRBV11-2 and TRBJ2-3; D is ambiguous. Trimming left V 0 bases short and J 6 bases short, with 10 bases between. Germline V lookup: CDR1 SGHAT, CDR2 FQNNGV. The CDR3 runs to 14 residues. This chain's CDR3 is CASSLDARSDTQYF. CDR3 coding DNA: TGTGCCAGCAGCTTAGATGCCAGGTCCGATACGCAGTATTTT.

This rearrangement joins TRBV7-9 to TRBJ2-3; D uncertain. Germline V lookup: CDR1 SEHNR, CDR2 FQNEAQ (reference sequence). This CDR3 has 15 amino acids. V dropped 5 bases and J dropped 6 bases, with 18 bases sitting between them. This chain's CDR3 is CASSPIIVIGDTQYF. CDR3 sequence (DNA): TGTGCCAGCAGCCCCATTATTGTTATAGGGGATACGCAGTATTTT.

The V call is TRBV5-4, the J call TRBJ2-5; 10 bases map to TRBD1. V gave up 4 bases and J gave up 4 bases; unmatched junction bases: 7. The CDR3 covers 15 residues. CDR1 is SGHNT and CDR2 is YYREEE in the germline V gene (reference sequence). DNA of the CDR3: TGTGCCAGCAGCCCGGGACAGGGGCCGGGAGAGACCCAGTACTTC. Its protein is CASSPGQGPGETQYF.

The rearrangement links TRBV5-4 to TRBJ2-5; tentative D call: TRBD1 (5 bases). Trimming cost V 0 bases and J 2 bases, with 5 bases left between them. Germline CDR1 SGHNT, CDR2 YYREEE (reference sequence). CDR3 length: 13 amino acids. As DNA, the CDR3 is TGTGCCAGCAGCTTGGGACAGCAAGAGACCCAGTACTTC. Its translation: CASSLGQQETQYF.

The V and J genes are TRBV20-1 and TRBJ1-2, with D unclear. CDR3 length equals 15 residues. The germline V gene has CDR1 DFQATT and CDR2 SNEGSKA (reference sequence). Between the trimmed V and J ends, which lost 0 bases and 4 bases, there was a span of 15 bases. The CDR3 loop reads CSARDFSSPSYGYTF. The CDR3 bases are TGCAGTGCTAGAGATTTCAGTTCACCCTCCTATGGCTACACCTTC.

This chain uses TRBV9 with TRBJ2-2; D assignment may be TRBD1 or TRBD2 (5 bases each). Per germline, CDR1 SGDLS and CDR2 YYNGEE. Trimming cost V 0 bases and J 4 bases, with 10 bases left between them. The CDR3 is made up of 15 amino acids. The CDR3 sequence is CASSVALGTTGELFF. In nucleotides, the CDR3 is TGTGCCAGCAGCGTAGCTCTGGGGACCACCGGGGAGCTGTTTTTT.